This T cell receptor (beta chain) was recovered during a study of identifying expanded T cells in peripheral blood. Study results and caveats: Across healthy donors, higher total template counts meant significantly greater approximately 2-week count variance. Differentially abundant clones: roughly 1.2 between replicates, approximately 16 at about two weeks, around 19 at four.

The junction had 13 bases not matched to a gene; V was cut back by 6 bases and J by 4 bases. CDR1 is SGDLS, CDR2 YYNGEE, per germline. The CDR3 contains 16 residues. Collection occurred without any documented infections or immune events in donors. Here immunoSEQ multiplex PCR was the method, and the copy in TCRdb shows in-frame clones only, minus some. Of about 52,000 clones listed, about 80% were seen once; the top ten hold 14%. Remarks on this clone: Its antigen is still unknown.

The sequenced sample was blood. J is TRBJ2-3 and V is TRBV9, with TRBD1 matching over 8 bases. This TCR derives from a person between 18 and 75 years old in good health. CDR3 nucleotide sequence: TGTGCCAGCACAGGGGGCCAGGGTCGAGGTGCAGATACGCAGTATTTT. Translated, it gives CASTGGQGRGADTQYF.